This note documents a single TCR beta chain sequence. Its specificity is not known. Sequencing used immunoSEQ multiplex PCR; TCRdb keeps in-frame clones, though not all of them. The sample lists roughly 1,500,000 clones; just under 99% were seen once. This sample was taken from a study of shared clonotypes between healthy human individuals. Study at large: Each donor's CD8 memory used one plate, CD8 naive two, each CD4 subset three.

Overall study results and limits: Rarefaction indicated that sorted-subset sequencing remained incomplete although depth was large. Non-shared clonotypes had lower generation probabilities than those shared by all four donors.

This CDR3 region has 12 residues. The V gene lost 4 bases and the J gene lost 5 bases, with 8 bases spanning the gap. Germline CDR1 and CDR2: PRHDT and FYEKMQ (reference sequence). This receptor was identified in a man aged 30-40 years in good health. The chain couples TRBV13 to TRBJ2-5; no clear D gene. The sequencing sample was made of naive CD4+ T cells sorted from blood. Subset reported: CD45RA+ positively selected. The CDR3 spells CASSSHPETQYF. The DNA for the CDR3 is TGTGCCAGCAGCTCACATCCGGAGACCCAGTACTTC.